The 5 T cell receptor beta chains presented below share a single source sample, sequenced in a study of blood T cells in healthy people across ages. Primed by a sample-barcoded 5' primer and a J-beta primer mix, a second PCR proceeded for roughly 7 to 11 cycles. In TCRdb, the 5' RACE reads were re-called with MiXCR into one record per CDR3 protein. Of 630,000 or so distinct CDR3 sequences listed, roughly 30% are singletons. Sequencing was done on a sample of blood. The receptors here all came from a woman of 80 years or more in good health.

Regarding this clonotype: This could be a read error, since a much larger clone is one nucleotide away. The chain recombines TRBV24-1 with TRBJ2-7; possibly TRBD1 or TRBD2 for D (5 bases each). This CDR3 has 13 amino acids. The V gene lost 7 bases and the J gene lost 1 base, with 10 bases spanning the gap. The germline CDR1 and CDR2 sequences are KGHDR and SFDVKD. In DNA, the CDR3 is TGTGCCACCAGGGGGGTCGCTTCCTACGAGCAGTACTTC. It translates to CATRGVASYEQYF.

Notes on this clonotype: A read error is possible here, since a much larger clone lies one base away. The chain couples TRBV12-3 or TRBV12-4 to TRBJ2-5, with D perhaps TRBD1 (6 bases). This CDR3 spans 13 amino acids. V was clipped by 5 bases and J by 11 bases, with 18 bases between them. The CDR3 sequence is CASSQTGYNEQYF. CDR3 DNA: TGTGCCAGCAGTCAGACAGGTTACAATGAGCAGTACTTC.

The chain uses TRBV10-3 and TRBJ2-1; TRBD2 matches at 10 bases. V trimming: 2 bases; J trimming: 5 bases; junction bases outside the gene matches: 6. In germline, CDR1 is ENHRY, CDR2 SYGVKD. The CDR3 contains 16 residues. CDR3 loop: CAISEIGLAVNNEQFF. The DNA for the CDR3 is TGTGCCATCAGTGAGATTGGACTAGCGGTAAACAATGAGCAGTTCTTC.

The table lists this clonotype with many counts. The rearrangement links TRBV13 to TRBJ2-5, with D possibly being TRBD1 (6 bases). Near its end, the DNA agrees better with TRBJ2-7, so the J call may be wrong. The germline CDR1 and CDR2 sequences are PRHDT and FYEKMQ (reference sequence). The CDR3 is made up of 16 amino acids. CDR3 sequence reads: CASSLVIRGQRSEQYF. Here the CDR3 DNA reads TGTGCCAGCAGCTTGGTTATCAGGGGCCAGAGGTCCGAGCAGTACTTC.

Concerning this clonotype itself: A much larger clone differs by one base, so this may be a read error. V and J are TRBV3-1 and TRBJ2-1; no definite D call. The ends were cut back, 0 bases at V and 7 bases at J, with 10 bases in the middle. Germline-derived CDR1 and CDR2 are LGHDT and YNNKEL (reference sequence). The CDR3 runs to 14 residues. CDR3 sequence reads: CASSQDRVRNEQFF. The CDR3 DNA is TGTGCCAGCAGCCAAGACCGCGTGCGTAATGAGCAGTTCTTC.